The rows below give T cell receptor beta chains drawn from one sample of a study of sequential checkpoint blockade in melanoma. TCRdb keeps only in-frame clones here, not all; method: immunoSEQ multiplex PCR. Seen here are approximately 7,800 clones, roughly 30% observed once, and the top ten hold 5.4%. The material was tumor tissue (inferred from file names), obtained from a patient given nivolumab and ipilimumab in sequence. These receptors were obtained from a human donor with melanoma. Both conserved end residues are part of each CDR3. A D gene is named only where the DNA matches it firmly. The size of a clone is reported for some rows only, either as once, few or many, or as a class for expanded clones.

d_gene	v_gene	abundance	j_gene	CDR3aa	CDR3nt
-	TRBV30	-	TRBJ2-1	CAWRGYYNEQFF	TGTGCCTGGAGAGGGTACTACAATGAGCAGTTCTTC
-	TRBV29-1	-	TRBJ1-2	CSAPVGGYGYTF	TGCAGCGCCCCAGTGGGGGGCTATGGCTACACCTTC
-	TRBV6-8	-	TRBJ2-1	CASIAGQAHPYNEQFF	TGTGCCAGCATAGCGGGACAGGCCCATCCCTACAATGAGCAGTTCTTC
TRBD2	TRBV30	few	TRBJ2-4	CAGTSGSLAKNIQYF	TGTGCCGGGACTAGCGGGAGTCTAGCCAAAAACATTCAGTACTTC
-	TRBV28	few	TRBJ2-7	CASSYSGGGGVNEQYF	TGTGCCAGCAGTTATAGTGGTGGTGGTGGGGTAAACGAGCAGTACTTC
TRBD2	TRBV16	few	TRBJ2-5	CASSQFYGREQETQYF	TGTGCCAGCAGCCAATTCTACGGGAGGGAGCAAGAGACCCAGTACTTC
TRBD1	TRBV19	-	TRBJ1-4	CASSSGTGVREKLFF	TGTGCCAGTAGCAGCGGGACAGGTGTGCGCGAAAAACTGTTTTTT
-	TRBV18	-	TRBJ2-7	CASSPGRSTYEQYF	TGTGCCAGCTCTCCGGGCAGGTCTACCTACGAGCAGTACTTC
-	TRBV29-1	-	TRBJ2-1	CSVIRAGVNEQFF	TGCAGCGTTATCCGGGCCGGGGTAAATGAGCAGTTCTTC
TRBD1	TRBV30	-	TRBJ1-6	CACKGTGDSPLHF	TGTGCCTGCAAGGGAACAGGGGATTCACCCCTCCACTTT
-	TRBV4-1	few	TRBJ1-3	CASSQEGDGSSGNTIYF	TGCGCCAGCAGCCAAGAAGGGGACGGGAGCTCTGGAAACACCATATATTTT
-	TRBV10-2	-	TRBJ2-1	CASSDVVASGAPGEQFF	TGCGCCAGCAGTGATGTGGTAGCTTCGGGGGCCCCAGGTGAGCAGTTCTTC
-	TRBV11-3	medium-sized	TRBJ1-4	CASSLGAENEKLFF	TGTGCCAGCAGCTTAGGGGCAGAGAATGAAAAACTGTTTTTT
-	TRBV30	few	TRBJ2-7	CAWSVVGVEYF	TGTGCCTGGAGTGTAGTGGGGGTGGAGTACTTC
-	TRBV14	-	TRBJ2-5	CASSRVRETQYF	TGTGCCAGCAGCCGTGTAAGGGAGACCCAGTACTTC
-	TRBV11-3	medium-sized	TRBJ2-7	CASSFQGGRYEQYF	TGTGCCAGCAGCTTCCAGGGGGGTCGATACGAGCAGTACTTC
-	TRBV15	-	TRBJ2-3	CATSRAISRTDTQYF	TGTGCCACCAGCAGAGCGATCTCTCGCACAGATACGCAGTATTTT
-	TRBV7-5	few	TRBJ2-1	CASSLDKGSSYNEQFF	TGTGCCAGCAGCTTGGACAAGGGGAGTTCCTACAATGAGCAGTTCTTC
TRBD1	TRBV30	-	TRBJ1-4	CACGTGPDEKLFF	TGTGCCTGCGGGACAGGTCCTGATGAAAAACTGTTTTTT
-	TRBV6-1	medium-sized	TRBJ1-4	CASSEAVGFGVMGEKLFF	TGTGCCAGCAGTGAAGCAGTGGGGTTTGGAGTGATGGGTGAAAAACTGTTTTTT
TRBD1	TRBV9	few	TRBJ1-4	CASSSDRGLEKLFF	TGTGCCAGCAGTTCGGACAGGGGGCTTGAAAAACTGTTTTTT
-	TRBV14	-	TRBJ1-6	CASSQESRNSPLHF	TGTGCCAGCAGCCAAGAAAGTCGTAATTCACCCCTCCACTTT